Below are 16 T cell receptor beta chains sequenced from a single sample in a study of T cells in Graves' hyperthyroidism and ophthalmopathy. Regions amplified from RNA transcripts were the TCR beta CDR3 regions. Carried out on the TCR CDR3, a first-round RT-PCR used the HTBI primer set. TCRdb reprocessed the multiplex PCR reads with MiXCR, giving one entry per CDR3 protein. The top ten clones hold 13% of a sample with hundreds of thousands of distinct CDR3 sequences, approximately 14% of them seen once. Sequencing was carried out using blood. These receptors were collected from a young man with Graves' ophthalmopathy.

The CDR3 region is CAGVGWTSEQYF. The CDR3 coding sequence is TGTGCCGGGGTAGGCTGGACTTCCGAGCAGTACTTC. The chain recombines TRBV30 with TRBJ2-7, with D tentatively TRBD2 (5 bases). The CDR3 has 12 residues. Trimming took off 8 bases at V and 6 bases at J, with 17 bases between the two ends. Germline V gene sequence: CDR1 GTSNPN, CDR2 SVGIG (reference sequence).

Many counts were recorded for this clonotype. DNA of the CDR3: TGCGCCAGCAGCTTACAGGGAGGAGAAAAACTGTTTTTT. Translating it yields CASSLQGGEKLFF. The genes are TRBV5-1 and TRBJ1-4, with a tentative D call TRBD1 (6 bases). The CDR3 covers 13 residues. The germline CDR1 and CDR2 sequences are SGHRS and YFSETQ. The ends were cut back, 2 bases at V and 8 bases at J, with 10 bases in the middle.

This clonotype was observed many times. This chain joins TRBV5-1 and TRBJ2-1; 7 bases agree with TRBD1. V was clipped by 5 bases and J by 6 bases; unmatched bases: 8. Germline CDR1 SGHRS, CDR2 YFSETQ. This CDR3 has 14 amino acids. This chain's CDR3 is CASRPEDRVNEQFF. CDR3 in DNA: TGCGCCAGCAGGCCCGAAGACAGGGTCAATGAGCAGTTCTTC. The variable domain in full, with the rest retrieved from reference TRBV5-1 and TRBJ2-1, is KAGVTQTPRYLIKTRGQQVTLSCSPISGHRSVSWYQQTPGQGLQFLFEYFSETQRNKGNFPGRFSGRQFSNSRSEMNVSTLELGDSALYLCASRPEDRVNEQFFGPGTRLTVL.

CDR3 sequence: CASSHPSGGADEQFF. The CDR3 coding sequence is TGTGCCAGCAGCCACCCTAGCGGGGGGGCCGATGAGCAGTTCTTC. The rearrangement joins TRBV6-1 to TRBJ2-1, with 12 bases matching TRBD2. This CDR3 is 15 amino acids long. Germline CDR1 is MNHNS and CDR2 is SASEGT. After removal of 6 bases from V and 8 bases from J, the junction contained 8 bases not matched to a gene.

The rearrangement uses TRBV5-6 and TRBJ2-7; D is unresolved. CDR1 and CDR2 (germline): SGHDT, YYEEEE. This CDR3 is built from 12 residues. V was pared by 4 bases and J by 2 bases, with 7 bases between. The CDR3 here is CASSREPYEQYF. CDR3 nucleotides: TGTGCCAGCAGCCGAGAACCCTACGAGCAGTACTTC.

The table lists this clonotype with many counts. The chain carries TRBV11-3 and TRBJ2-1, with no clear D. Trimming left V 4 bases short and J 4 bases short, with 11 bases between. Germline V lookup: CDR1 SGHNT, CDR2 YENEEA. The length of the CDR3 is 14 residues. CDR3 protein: CASSSDGKYNEQFF. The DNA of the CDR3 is TGTGCCAGCAGCTCGGACGGAAAGTACAATGAGCAGTTCTTC.

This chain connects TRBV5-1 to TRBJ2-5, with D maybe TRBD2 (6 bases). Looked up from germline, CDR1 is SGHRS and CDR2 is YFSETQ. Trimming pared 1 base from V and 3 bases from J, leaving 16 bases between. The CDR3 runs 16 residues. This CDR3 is CASSLPPEGSKETQYF. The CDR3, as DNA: TGCGCCAGCAGCTTGCCCCCGGAGGGAAGCAAAGAGACCCAGTACTTC.

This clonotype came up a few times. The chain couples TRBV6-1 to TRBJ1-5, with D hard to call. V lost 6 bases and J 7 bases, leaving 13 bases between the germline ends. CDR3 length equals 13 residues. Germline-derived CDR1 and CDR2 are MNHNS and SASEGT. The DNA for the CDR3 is TGTGCCAGCAGCCCACGGTGGGGACAGCCCCAGCATTTT. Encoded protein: CASSPRWGQPQHF.

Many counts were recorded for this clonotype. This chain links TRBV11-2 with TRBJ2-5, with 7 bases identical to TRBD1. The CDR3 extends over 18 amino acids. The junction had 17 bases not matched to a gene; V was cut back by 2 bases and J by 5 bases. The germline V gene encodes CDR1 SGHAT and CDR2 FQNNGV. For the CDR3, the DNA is TGTGCCAGCAGCTTAACCTTGGCCAGGGGACAGTTGAAGGAGACCCAGTACTTC. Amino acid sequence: CASSLTLARGQLKETQYF.

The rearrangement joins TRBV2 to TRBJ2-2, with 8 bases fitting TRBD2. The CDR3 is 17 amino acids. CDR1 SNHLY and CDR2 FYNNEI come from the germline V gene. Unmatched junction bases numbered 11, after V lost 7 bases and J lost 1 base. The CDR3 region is CASTWERLAGNTGELFF. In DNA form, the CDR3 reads TGTGCCAGCACCTGGGAACGTCTAGCGGGGAACACCGGGGAGCTGTTTTTT.

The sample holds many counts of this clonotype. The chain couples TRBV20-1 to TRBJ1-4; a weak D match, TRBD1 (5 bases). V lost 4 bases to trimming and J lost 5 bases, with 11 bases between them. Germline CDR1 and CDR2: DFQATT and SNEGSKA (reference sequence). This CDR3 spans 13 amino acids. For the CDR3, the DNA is TGCAGTGCTATAATCAGGGCCAATGAAAAACTGTTTTTT. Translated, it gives CSAIIRANEKLFF.

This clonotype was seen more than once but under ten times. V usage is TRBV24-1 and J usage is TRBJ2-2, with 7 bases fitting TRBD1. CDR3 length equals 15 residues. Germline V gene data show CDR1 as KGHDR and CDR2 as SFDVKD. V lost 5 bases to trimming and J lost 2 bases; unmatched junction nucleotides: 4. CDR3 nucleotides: TGTGCCACCAGTGGCCGGACAGGAAACACCGGGGAGCTGTTTTTT. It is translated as CATSGRTGNTGELFF.

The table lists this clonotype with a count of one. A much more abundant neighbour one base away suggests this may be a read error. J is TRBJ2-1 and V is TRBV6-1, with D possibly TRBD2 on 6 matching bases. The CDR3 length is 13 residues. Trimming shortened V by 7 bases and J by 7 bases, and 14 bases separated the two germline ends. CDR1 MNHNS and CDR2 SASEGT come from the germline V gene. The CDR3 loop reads CASTNGRGNEQFF. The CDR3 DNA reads TGTGCCAGCACCAACGGGAGAGGGAATGAGCAGTTCTTC.

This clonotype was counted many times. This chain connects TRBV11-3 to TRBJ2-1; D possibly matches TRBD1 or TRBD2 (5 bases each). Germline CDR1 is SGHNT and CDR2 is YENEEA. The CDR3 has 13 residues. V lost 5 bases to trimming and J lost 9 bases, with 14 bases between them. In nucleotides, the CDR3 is TGTGCCAGCAGCGCCACTAGGGACGGTGAGCAGTTCTTC. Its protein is CASSATRDGEQFF.

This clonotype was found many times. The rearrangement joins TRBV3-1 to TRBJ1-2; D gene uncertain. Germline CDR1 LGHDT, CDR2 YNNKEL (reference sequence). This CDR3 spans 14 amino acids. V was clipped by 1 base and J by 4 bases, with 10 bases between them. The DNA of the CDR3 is TGTGCCAGCAGCCAAGGTCATTTGGCCTATGGCTACACCTTC. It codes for CASSQGHLAYGYTF. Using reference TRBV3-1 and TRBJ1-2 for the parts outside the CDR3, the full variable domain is DTAVSQTPKYLVTQMGNDKSIKCEQNLGHDTMYWYKQDSKKFLKIMFSYNNKELIINETVPNRFSPKSPDKAHLNLHINSLELGDSAVYFCASSQGHLAYGYTFGSGTRLTVV.

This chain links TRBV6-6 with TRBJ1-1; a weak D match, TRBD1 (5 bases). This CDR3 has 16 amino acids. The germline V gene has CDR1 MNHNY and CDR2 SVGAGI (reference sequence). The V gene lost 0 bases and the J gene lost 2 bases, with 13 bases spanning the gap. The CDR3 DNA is TGTGCCAGCAGTTACTCGTGGGCGGGGGGAAACACTGAAGCTTTCTTT. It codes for CASSYSWAGGNTEAFF.